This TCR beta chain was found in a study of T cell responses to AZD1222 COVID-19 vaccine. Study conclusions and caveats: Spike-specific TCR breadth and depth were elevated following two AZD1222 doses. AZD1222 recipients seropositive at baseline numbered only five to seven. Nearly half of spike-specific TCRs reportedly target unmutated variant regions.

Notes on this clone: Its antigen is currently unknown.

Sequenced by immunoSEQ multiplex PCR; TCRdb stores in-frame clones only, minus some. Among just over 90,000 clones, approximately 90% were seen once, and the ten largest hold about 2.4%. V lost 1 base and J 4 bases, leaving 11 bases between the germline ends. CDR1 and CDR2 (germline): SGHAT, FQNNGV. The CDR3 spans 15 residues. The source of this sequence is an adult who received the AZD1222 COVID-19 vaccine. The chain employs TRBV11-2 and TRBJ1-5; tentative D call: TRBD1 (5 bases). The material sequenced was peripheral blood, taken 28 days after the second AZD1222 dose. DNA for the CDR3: TGTGCCAGCAGCTTAGGGGGGTGGGGGAATCAGCCCCAGCATTTT. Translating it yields CASSLGGWGNQPQHF.